Listed below are T cell receptor beta chains from one sample, sequenced in a study of STAT3 mutations in large granular lymphocyte leukemia. Assay: immunoSEQ multiplex PCR; the TCRdb copy retains only in-frame clones and omits some. This repertoire shows roughly 13,000 clones, about nine tenths found once; its top ten account for less than 15%. The sequenced sample consisted of PBMCs. The receptors stem from a human donor with T large granular lymphocyte leukemia. Some clones in this sample may be carry-over from other donors' samples. The CDR3 runs from the conserved cysteine through the conserved F or W. D genes are given only for firm matches. Size is omitted from some rows. Given values are once, few, many or a class for expanded clones.

>NA|TRBV10-3|TRBJ1-3|NA
CATTGRVQGNTIYF
TGTGCCACGACGGGACGGGTACAGGGAAACACCATATATTTT
>NA|TRBV5-1|TRBJ2-2|NA
CASSLDSTRELFF
TGCGCCAGCAGCTTGGACAGTACTAGGGAGCTGTTTTTT
>few|TRBV25-1|TRBJ1-1|NA
CASSEWGEAFF
TGTGCCAGCAGTGAATGGGGAGAAGCTTTCTTT
>NA|TRBV5-6|TRBJ2-1|NA
CASSLSTGTVNEQFF
TGTGCCAGCAGCTTATCCACAGGGACCGTCAATGAGCAGTTCTTC
>NA|TRBV12-5|TRBJ2-2|TRBD1
CASLTGGRLFF
TGTGCTAGCCTGACAGGGGGGCGGCTGTTTTTT
>once|TRBV28|TRBJ2-3|NA
CASSLDSLADTQYF
TGTGCCAGCAGTCTGGACAGCCTGGCAGATACGCAGTATTTT
>NA|TRBV19|TRBJ1-2|NA
CASLTEQGYGYTF
TGTGCCAGTCTCACCGAGCAGGGCTATGGCTACACCTTC
>NA|TRBV27|TRBJ2-5|TRBD1
CASTTGGRETQYF
TGTGCCAGCACCACAGGGGGGCGGGAGACCCAGTACTTC
>NA|TRBV6-6|TRBJ2-3|TRBD1
CASSRQGAFEDTQYF
TGTGCCAGCAGCCGCCAGGGGGCGTTCGAAGATACGCAGTATTTT
>NA|TRBV6-6|TRBJ1-2|NA
CASSPPGGENYGYTF
TGTGCCAGCAGTCCCCCGGGCGGGGAGAACTATGGCTACACCTTC
>NA|TRBV6-6|TRBJ1-3|TRBD1
CASRIPDRVGNTIYF
TGTGCCAGCAGGATCCCGGACAGGGTGGGAAACACCATATATTTT
>once|TRBV28|TRBJ1-5|NA
CASTPSGRYQPQHF
TGTGCCAGCACCCCATCTGGCAGGTATCAGCCCCAGCATTTT
>NA|TRBV6-5|TRBJ2-6|NA
CASKLSGANVLTF
TGTGCCAGCAAACTCTCTGGGGCCAACGTCCTGACTTTC
>NA|TRBV2|TRBJ2-2|NA
CASTWGPNTGELFF
TGTGCCAGCACCTGGGGACCAAACACCGGGGAGCTGTTTTTT
>NA|TRBV9|TRBJ2-1|TRBD1
CASSVMGTGRNEQFF
TGTGCCAGCAGCGTAATGGGGACAGGGAGGAATGAGCAGTTCTTC
>NA|TRBV27|TRBJ2-1|NA
CASSPPTWRSYNEQFF
TGTGCCAGCAGTCCCCCGACCTGGCGCTCCTACAATGAGCAGTTCTTC
>few|TRBV15|TRBJ2-5|NA
CATSRARDGAGTQYF
TGTGCCACCAGCAGGGCTCGGGACGGAGCGGGGACCCAGTACTTC
>NA|TRBV29-1|TRBJ2-3|NA
CSAPAGENTDTQYF
TGCAGCGCCCCGGCAGGCGAAAACACAGATACGCAGTATTTT
>NA|TRBV7-2|TRBJ2-7|NA
CASSLRWDYEQYF
TGTGCCAGCAGCCTCCGTTGGGACTACGAGCAGTACTTC
>NA|TRBV6-1|TRBJ1-5|NA
CASSLTESNQPQHF
TGTGCCAGCAGTCTCACGGAGAGCAATCAGCCCCAGCATTTT
>NA|TRBV6-5|TRBJ2-5|NA
CASSYSGAETQYF
TGTGCCAGCAGTTACTCGGGGGCCGAGACCCAGTACTTC
>NA|TRBV4-3|TRBJ1-3|NA
CASSQDADGARGNTIYF
TGCGCCAGCAGCCAAGATGCCGACGGGGCACGGGGAAACACCATATATTTT
>NA|TRBV18|TRBJ2-1|NA
CASSPGLHNEQFF
TGTGCCAGCTCACCGGGACTTCACAATGAGCAGTTCTTC
>once|TRBV2|TRBJ2-3|TRBD2
CASRPTSGGAVDTQYF
TGTGCCAGCAGGCCTACTAGCGGGGGGGCGGTAGATACGCAGTATTTT
>few|TRBV5-4|TRBJ1-4|NA
CASSPDAGGEKLFF
TGTGCCAGCAGCCCGGACGCGGGGGGCGAAAAACTGTTTTTT
>NA|TRBV30|TRBJ2-7|TRBD2
CAWSVGGGGYEQYF
TGTGCCTGGAGCGTAGGAGGCGGGGGCTACGAGCAGTACTTC
>NA|TRBV7-9|TRBJ2-2|NA
CASSRDRANTGELFF
TGTGCCAGCAGCCGGGACCGGGCGAACACCGGGGAGCTGTTTTTT
>NA|TRBV5-1|TRBJ1-1|NA
CASSLPPDSVNTEAFF
TGCGCCAGCAGCTTGCCTCCTGACAGCGTTAACACTGAAGCTTTCTTT
>NA|TRBV19|TRBJ1-5|NA
CASSTLDKGLGNQPQHF
TGTGCCAGTAGCACCCTGGACAAGGGGCTTGGCAATCAGCCCCAGCATTTT
>NA|TRBV5-1|TRBJ2-3|TRBD2
CASSLQSGGALDTQYF
TGCGCCAGCAGCCTACAGAGCGGGGGGGCCCTAGATACGCAGTATTTT
>NA|TRBV5-5|TRBJ2-4|NA
CASSLAQGTEVDIQYF
TGTGCCAGCAGCTTGGCACAGGGTACAGAAGTGGACATTCAGTACTTC
>NA|TRBV25-1|TRBJ2-2|NA
CASSVGRGLSAGELFF
TGTGCCAGCAGTGTTGGCAGGGGATTATCCGCCGGGGAGCTGTTTTTT
>NA|TRBV5-1|TRBJ1-1|NA
CASALGGLDTEAFF
TGCGCCAGCGCCCTCGGCGGACTAGACACTGAAGCTTTCTTT
>NA|TRBV30|TRBJ2-7|NA
CAWSGGASYEQYF
TGTGCCTGGAGTGGGGGGGCCTCCTACGAGCAGTACTTC
>NA|TRBV28|TRBJ1-2|NA
CASRLQGWYGYTF
TGTGCCAGCAGACTACAGGGTTGGTACGGCTACACCTTC
>NA|TRBV6-1|TRBJ1-3|NA
CASSPVGINTIYF
TGTGCCAGCAGCCCCGTCGGTATAAACACCATATATTTT
>NA|TRBV10-3|TRBJ2-3|TRBD2
CAISESKGQGGADTQYF
TGTGCCATCAGTGAGTCGAAGGGGCAGGGAGGGGCGGATACGCAGTATTTT
>few|TRBV6-5|TRBJ1-4|NA
CASSYDSEKLFF
TGTGCCAGCAGTTACGACAGCGAAAAACTGTTTTTT
>NA|TRBV5-1|TRBJ1-1|NA
CASSRDSPAEAFF
TGCGCCAGCAGTCGGGACTCACCGGCTGAAGCTTTCTTT
>NA|TRBV28|TRBJ1-1|NA
CASSFQGGYTEAFF
TGTGCCAGCAGTTTTCAGGGAGGGTACACTGAAGCTTTCTTT
>NA|TRBV10-3|TRBJ2-7|TRBD1
CAISRDRGRNEQYF
TGTGCCATCAGCCGGGACAGGGGGAGGAACGAGCAGTACTTC
>NA|TRBV4-1|TRBJ2-3|NA
CASSLRAPQYF
TGCGCCAGCAGCCTCCGGGCCCCGCAGTATTTT
>once|TRBV27|TRBJ1-2|NA
CASNGGYGYTF
TGTGCCAGCAATGGGGGGTATGGCTACACCTTC
>NA|TRBV2|TRBJ1-2|NA
CASSEAGRGNYGYTF
TGTGCCAGCAGTGAAGCGGGGCGGGGTAACTATGGCTACACCTTC
>NA|TRBV23-1|TRBJ1-2|TRBD1
CASSLYPQGTDYGYTF
TGCGCCAGCAGTCTCTACCCCCAGGGGACAGACTATGGCTACACCTTC
>NA|TRBV6-4|TRBJ2-3|NA
CASSGIVGGSTDTQYF
TGTGCCAGCAGTGGGATAGTAGGGGGAAGCACAGATACGCAGTATTTT
>NA|TRBV7-9|TRBJ2-5|TRBD2
CASSLGSAGGPETQYF
TGTGCCAGCAGCTTAGGGTCAGCGGGAGGGCCAGAGACCCAGTACTTC
>NA|TRBV28|TRBJ1-3|NA
CASSLATSVGSGNTIYF
TGTGCCAGCAGTTTAGCTACATCAGTGGGCTCTGGAAACACCATATATTTT
>NA|TRBV14|TRBJ2-7|NA
CASSQDTYEQYF
TGTGCCAGCAGCCAAGACACCTACGAGCAGTACTTC
>NA|TRBV5-1|TRBJ1-6|TRBD1
CASSLGGQNSPLHF
TGCGCCAGCAGCTTGGGGGGACAGAATTCACCCCTCCACTTT
>NA|TRBV7-9|TRBJ1-2|NA
CASSLAGANYGYTF
TGTGCCAGCAGCTTAGCAGGAGCTAACTATGGCTACACCTTC
>NA|TRBV27|TRBJ2-7|NA
CASSLSVSDSFPYEQYF
TGTGCCAGCAGTTTATCGGTTTCTGATTCTTTTCCCTACGAGCAGTACTTC
>NA|TRBV7-2|TRBJ2-7|TRBD1
CASSNRGLAYEQYF
TGTGCCAGCAGCAACAGGGGGCTAGCCTACGAGCAGTACTTC
>NA|TRBV28|TRBJ1-2|NA
CASSLDSVNYGYTF
TGTGCCAGCAGTTTGGACAGCGTCAACTATGGCTACACCTTC
>NA|TRBV5-1|TRBJ2-1|TRBD1
CASSLDGQGVNEQFF
TGCGCCAGCAGCTTGGACGGGCAGGGGGTGAATGAGCAGTTCTTC
>NA|TRBV5-1|TRBJ2-2|NA
CASSLGQTGTGELFF
TGCGCCAGCAGCTTGGGACAGACTGGGACCGGGGAGCTGTTTTTT